This T cell receptor (beta chain) was obtained from a study of T cell repertoires in cytomegalovirus infection. The wider study: Public signatures in TCR beta pointed to CMV infection and matching HLA type. Whole-study results and caveats: Cumulated frequencies of public TCR beta families served to identify carriers of CMV plus the relevant HLA. Across the ex vivo response, the dominant clonotypes were HLA-C-restricted CMV-specific TCR beta clonotypes.

The CDR3 contains 18 residues. Trimming removed 7 bases at V and 1 base at J, with 20 bases between. CDR1 and CDR2 (germline): MNHEY, SMNVEV (reference sequence). One entry per CDR3 protein, called by TCRdb with MiXCR from the reads. This repertoire shows 250,000 to 300,000 distinct CDR3 sequences, 22% found once; its top ten account for about 21%. With regard to this clonotype: Its antigen is still unknown.

The rearrangement joins TRBV27 to TRBJ2-6; D possibly uses TRBD1 or TRBD2 (6 bases each). Specimen: cultured PBMCs, collected from culture after CMV antigen stimulation. This clonotype was sampled from a human donor in good health (CMV status not recorded). Some clones in this sample may be carry-over from other donors' samples. The CDR3 bases are TGTGCCAGCACCCCCGCCGGGGGCGCGGGGTCTGGGGCCAACGTCCTGACTTTC. This translates into CASTPAGGAGSGANVLTF. The entire variable domain, with the rest obtained from reference TRBV27 and TRBJ2-6, is as follows: EAQVTQNPRYLITVTGKKLTVTCSQNMNHEYMSWYRQDPGLGLRQIYYSMNVEVTDKGDVPEGYKVSRKEKRNFPLILESPSPNQTSLYFCASTPAGGAGSGANVLTFGAGSRLTVL.